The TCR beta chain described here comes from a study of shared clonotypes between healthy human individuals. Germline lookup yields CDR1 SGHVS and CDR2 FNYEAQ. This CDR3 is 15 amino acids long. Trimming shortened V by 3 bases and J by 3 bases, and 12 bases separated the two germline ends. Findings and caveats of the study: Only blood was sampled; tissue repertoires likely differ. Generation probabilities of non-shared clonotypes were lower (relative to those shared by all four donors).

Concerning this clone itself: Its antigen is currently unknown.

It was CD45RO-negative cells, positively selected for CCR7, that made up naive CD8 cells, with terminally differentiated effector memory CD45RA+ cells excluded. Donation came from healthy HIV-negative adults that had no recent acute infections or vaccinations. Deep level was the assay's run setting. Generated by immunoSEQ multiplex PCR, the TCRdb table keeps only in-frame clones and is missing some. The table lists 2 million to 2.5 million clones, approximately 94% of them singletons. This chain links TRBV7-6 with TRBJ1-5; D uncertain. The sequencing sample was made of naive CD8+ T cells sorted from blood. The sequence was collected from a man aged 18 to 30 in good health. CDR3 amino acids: CASSFGSGINQPQHF. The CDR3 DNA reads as TGTGCCAGCAGCTTCGGTAGTGGGATCAATCAGCCCCAGCATTTT.